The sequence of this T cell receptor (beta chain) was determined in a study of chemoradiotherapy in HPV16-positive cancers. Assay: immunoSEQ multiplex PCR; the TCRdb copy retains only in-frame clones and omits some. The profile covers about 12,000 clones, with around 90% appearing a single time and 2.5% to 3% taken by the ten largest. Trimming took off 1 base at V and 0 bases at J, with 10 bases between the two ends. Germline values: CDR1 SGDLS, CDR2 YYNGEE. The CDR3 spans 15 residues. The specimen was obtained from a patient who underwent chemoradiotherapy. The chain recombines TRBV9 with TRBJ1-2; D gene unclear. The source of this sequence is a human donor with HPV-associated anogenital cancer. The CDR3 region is CASSVMGTTNYGYTF. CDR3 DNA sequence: TGTGCCAGCAGCGTAATGGGAACTACTAACTATGGCTACACCTTC. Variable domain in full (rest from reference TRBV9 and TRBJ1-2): DSGVTQTPKHLITATGQRVTLRCSPRSGDLSVYWYQQSLDQGLQFLIQYYNGEERAKGNILERFSAQQFPDLHSELNLSSLELGDSALYFCASSVMGTTNYGYTFGSGTRLTVV.